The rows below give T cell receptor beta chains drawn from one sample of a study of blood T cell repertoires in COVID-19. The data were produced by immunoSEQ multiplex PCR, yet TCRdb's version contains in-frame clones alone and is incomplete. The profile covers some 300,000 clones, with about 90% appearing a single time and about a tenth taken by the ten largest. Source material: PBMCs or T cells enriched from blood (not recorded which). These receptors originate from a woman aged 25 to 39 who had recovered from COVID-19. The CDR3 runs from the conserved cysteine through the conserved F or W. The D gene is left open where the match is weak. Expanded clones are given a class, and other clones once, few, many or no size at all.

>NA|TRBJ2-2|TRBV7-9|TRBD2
TGTGCCAGCAGCGCCGCGGGAGGCCCCACCGGGGAGCTGTTTTTT
CASSAAGGPTGELFF
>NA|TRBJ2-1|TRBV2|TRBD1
TGTGCCAGCAGTGACCCCAGGGGGATTTTTCGGAATGAGCAGTTCTTC
CASSDPRGIFRNEQFF
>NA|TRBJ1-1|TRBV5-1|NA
TGCGCCAGCAGCTTGACGGTCGACACTGAAGCTTTCTTT
CASSLTVDTEAFF
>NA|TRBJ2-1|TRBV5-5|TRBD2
TGTGCCAGCAGCTTCACCAGCGGGAGCGGGCAGGCTGAGCAGTTCTTC
CASSFTSGSGQAEQFF
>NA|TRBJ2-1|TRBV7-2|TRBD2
TGTGCCAGCTCTCGACTAGCGGGAGTAGGAGGTGAGCAGTTCTTC
CASSRLAGVGGEQFF
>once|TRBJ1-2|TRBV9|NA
TGTGCCAGCAGCGCCGGAGTAGTTCTTAACTATGGCTACACCTTC
CASSAGVVLNYGYTF
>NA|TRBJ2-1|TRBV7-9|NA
TGTGCCAGCAGCGCAGTTAGCGTTTGGAATGAGCAGTTCTTC
CASSAVSVWNEQFF
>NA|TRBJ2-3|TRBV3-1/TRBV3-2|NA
TGTGCCAGCAGCCAAGAAACTCCGGCGGTTAGCACAGATACGCAGTATTTT
CASSQETPAVSTDTQYF
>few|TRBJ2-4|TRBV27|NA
TGTGCCAGCAGTTTAGACAGAAAAAACATTCAGTACTTC
CASSLDRKNIQYF
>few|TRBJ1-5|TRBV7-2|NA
TGTGCCAGCAGCTTATGGTTGGGGCAGGGGCATCAGCCCCAGCATTTT
CASSLWLGQGHQPQHF
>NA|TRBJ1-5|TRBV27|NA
TGTGCCAGCAGTTTATACGGGAGGGGAGGGAATCAGCCCCAGCATTTT
CASSLYGRGGNQPQHF
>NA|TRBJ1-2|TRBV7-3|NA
TGTGCCAGCAGCTTAAGGGGGGGCTCTGATGGCTACACCTTC
CASSLRGGSDGYTF
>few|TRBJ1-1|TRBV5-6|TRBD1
TGTGCCAGCAGCTTCGGACAGGGTGTGATTAAGGCTGAAGCTTTCTTT
CASSFGQGVIKAEAFF
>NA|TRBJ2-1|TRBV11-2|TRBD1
TGTGCCAGCAGCTTATACAGGGGGCTAGGCAATGAGCAGTTCTTC
CASSLYRGLGNEQFF
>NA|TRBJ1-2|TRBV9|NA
TGTGCCAGCAGCGTAGTGTCTGGGAGCTATGGCTACACCTTC
CASSVVSGSYGYTF